The rows below give T cell receptor beta chains drawn from one sample of a study of Ad26.COV2.S vaccination and SARS-CoV-2 variants. Libraries were prepared by immunoSEQ multiplex PCR; TCRdb keeps only in-frame clonotypes and omits some of them. Here the sample spans 430,000 or so clones, 75% to 95% being singletons. The specimen comprised peripheral blood, sampled in a trial of Ad26.COV2.S vaccine versus placebo. The receptors originated from a person between 18 and 65 years old who received the Ad26.COV2.S COVID-19 vaccine or a placebo. Each CDR3 is given with its conserved first and last residue. The order of the fields is CDR3 DNA, CDR3 protein, D gene, clone size, V gene, J gene. D genes are given only for firm matches. Part of the rows lack a size; the others show once, few, many or a class for expanded clones.

cdr3_nt: TGTGCCAGCAGTTTTTTGGGGAGGATTAACTATGGCTACACCTTC; cdr3_aa: CASSFLGRINYGYTF; d_call: .; clone_size: .; v_call: TRBV28; j_call: TRBJ1-2
cdr3_nt: TGCGCCAGCAGCCAAGGACTGCTAGCGGGAATCACCGGGGAGCTGTTTTTT; cdr3_aa: CASSQGLLAGITGELFF; d_call: TRBD2; clone_size: .; v_call: TRBV4-1; j_call: TRBJ2-2
cdr3_nt: TGTGCCAGCAGCCCCCAGTCTGGAGCGAACACTGAAGCTTTCTTT; cdr3_aa: CASSPQSGANTEAFF; d_call: .; clone_size: .; v_call: TRBV5-4; j_call: TRBJ1-1
cdr3_nt: TGTGCCAGCAGCGTGGGACTAGCGGGAATGCATGAGCAGTTCTTC; cdr3_aa: CASSVGLAGMHEQFF; d_call: TRBD2; clone_size: once; v_call: TRBV9; j_call: TRBJ2-1
cdr3_nt: TGTGCCAGCTCACTAAGGTCAGGTTCCCAGCCCCAGCATTTT; cdr3_aa: CASSLRSGSQPQHF; d_call: .; clone_size: .; v_call: TRBV18; j_call: TRBJ1-5
cdr3_nt: TGTGCCACCAGCAGAGACGGACTAGCGGGAAGACACGGGGAGCTGTTTTTT; cdr3_aa: CATSRDGLAGRHGELFF; d_call: TRBD2; clone_size: .; v_call: TRBV15; j_call: TRBJ2-2
cdr3_nt: TGTGCCAGCAGTGAGACGGGGGTGCTCAATCAGCCCCAGCATTTT; cdr3_aa: CASSETGVLNQPQHF; d_call: .; clone_size: .; v_call: TRBV6-1; j_call: TRBJ1-5
cdr3_nt: TGTGCCAGCAGACCGGGACTAAACTCAGATACGCAGTATTTT; cdr3_aa: CASRPGLNSDTQYF; d_call: TRBD2; clone_size: .; v_call: TRBV11-2; j_call: TRBJ2-3
cdr3_nt: TGTGCCAGCAGTTTTTGGGAAGAGACCCAGTACTTC; cdr3_aa: CASSFWEETQYF; d_call: .; clone_size: .; v_call: TRBV12-3/TRBV12-4; j_call: TRBJ2-5
cdr3_nt: TGTGCCAGCAGTTACTCACAGGGGCCTGACGGCTACACCTTC; cdr3_aa: CASSYSQGPDGYTF; d_call: TRBD1; clone_size: .; v_call: TRBV6-6; j_call: TRBJ1-2
cdr3_nt: TGTGCCAGTAGTTACAGGGGAAACAATCAGCCCCAGCATTTT; cdr3_aa: CASSYRGNNQPQHF; d_call: TRBD1; clone_size: .; v_call: TRBV19; j_call: TRBJ1-5
cdr3_nt: TGCAGTGCTGGTGGGGGCAGGGGCTACGAGCAGTACTTC; cdr3_aa: CSAGGGRGYEQYF; d_call: .; clone_size: once; v_call: TRBV20-1; j_call: TRBJ2-7
cdr3_nt: TGTGCCAGCAGCTTCTCACCTAGCACAGATACGCAGTATTTT; cdr3_aa: CASSFSPSTDTQYF; d_call: .; clone_size: .; v_call: TRBV13; j_call: TRBJ2-3
cdr3_nt: TGTGCCAGCAGACATATTCGGGGCAGGGACACAGATACGCAGTATTTT; cdr3_aa: CASRHIRGRDTDTQYF; d_call: .; clone_size: .; v_call: TRBV7-9; j_call: TRBJ2-3
cdr3_nt: TGTGCCACCAGTGATTTAGATAGCAATCAGCCCCAGCATTTT; cdr3_aa: CATSDLDSNQPQHF; d_call: .; clone_size: once; v_call: TRBV24-1; j_call: TRBJ1-5
cdr3_nt: TGTGCCAGCAGTGAGTTAGACAGGCTCACTGAAGCTTTCTTT; cdr3_aa: CASSELDRLTEAFF; d_call: .; clone_size: once; v_call: TRBV2; j_call: TRBJ1-1
cdr3_nt: TGTGCCAGCAGGGGGGATTCGGAGTTCTTC; cdr3_aa: CASRGDSEFF; d_call: .; clone_size: .; v_call: TRBV6-5; j_call: TRBJ2-1
cdr3_nt: TGTGCCAGCAGTTCTCCGACTAGCGGCGCCTACAATGAGCAGTTCTTC; cdr3_aa: CASSSPTSGAYNEQFF; d_call: TRBD2; clone_size: .; v_call: TRBV28; j_call: TRBJ2-1
cdr3_nt: TGTGCCGGAGGAAATAGCGGGAGAGGCACCGGGGAGCTGTTTTTT; cdr3_aa: CAGGNSGRGTGELFF; d_call: TRBD2; clone_size: .; v_call: TRBV19; j_call: TRBJ2-2
cdr3_nt: TGCGCCAGCAGCTTGGGTCCGGTTAGCGGCAACTACGAGCAGTACTTC; cdr3_aa: CASSLGPVSGNYEQYF; d_call: .; clone_size: .; v_call: TRBV5-1; j_call: TRBJ2-7
cdr3_nt: TGTGCCAGCAGCTTAGACGGGGACACTGAAGCTTTCTTT; cdr3_aa: CASSLDGDTEAFF; d_call: .; clone_size: .; v_call: TRBV11-3; j_call: TRBJ1-1
cdr3_nt: TGTGCCAGCAGCCGTCGGGGGGTCCACGAGCAGTACTTC; cdr3_aa: CASSRRGVHEQYF; d_call: TRBD2; clone_size: .; v_call: TRBV2; j_call: TRBJ2-7
cdr3_nt: TGTGCCAGCAGTTATAAGGGGGAGACCCAGTACTTC; cdr3_aa: CASSYKGETQYF; d_call: .; clone_size: once; v_call: TRBV6-5; j_call: TRBJ2-5
cdr3_nt: TGTGCCAGCAGCCCCCACTCCGGACCGTACGAGCAGTACTTC; cdr3_aa: CASSPHSGPYEQYF; d_call: .; clone_size: .; v_call: TRBV7-2; j_call: TRBJ2-7
cdr3_nt: TGTGCTTACATCCTCGGTCCCCCGTTGCCCACAGATACGCAGTATTTT; cdr3_aa: CAYILGPPLPTDTQYF; d_call: .; clone_size: .; v_call: TRBV12-5; j_call: TRBJ2-3
cdr3_nt: TGTGCCAGCAGCTTAGTCGGTCACGGCGGGAGTTACACCGGGGAGCTGTTTTTT; cdr3_aa: CASSLVGHGGSYTGELFF; d_call: TRBD2; clone_size: .; v_call: TRBV7-2; j_call: TRBJ2-2
cdr3_nt: TGTGCCAGCAGCTTGGCAGGTACCGAGCAGTACTTC; cdr3_aa: CASSLAGTEQYF; d_call: .; clone_size: .; v_call: TRBV5-6; j_call: TRBJ2-7
cdr3_nt: TGCGCCAGCAGTTGGGGCGGTTATTCCTACAATGAGCAGTTCTTC; cdr3_aa: CASSWGGYSYNEQFF; d_call: .; clone_size: .; v_call: TRBV5-1; j_call: TRBJ2-1
cdr3_nt: TGTGCCAGCAGTAAGCAGGGGAACACTGAAGCTTTCTTT; cdr3_aa: CASSKQGNTEAFF; d_call: .; clone_size: .; v_call: TRBV6-2/TRBV6-3; j_call: TRBJ1-1
cdr3_nt: TGTGCCAGCAGCCTTCGGACAGGGCCACCCACCGGGGAGCTGTTTTTT; cdr3_aa: CASSLRTGPPTGELFF; d_call: .; clone_size: .; v_call: TRBV21-1; j_call: TRBJ2-2
cdr3_nt: TGTGCCAGCAGCTTATCGGTTTCGACTAGCGGGAGGACCCCTGGCGGGGAGCTGTTTTTT; cdr3_aa: CASSLSVSTSGRTPGGELFF; d_call: TRBD2; clone_size: .; v_call: TRBV7-6; j_call: TRBJ2-2
cdr3_nt: TGCAGTGCTGGGGGAAACAATGAGCAGTTCTTC; cdr3_aa: CSAGGNNEQFF; d_call: .; clone_size: .; v_call: TRBV20-1; j_call: TRBJ2-1
cdr3_nt: TGTGCCAGCAGCCAGGACAGGGACTCTGGAAACACCATATATTTT; cdr3_aa: CASSQDRDSGNTIYF; d_call: TRBD1; clone_size: .; v_call: TRBV7-2; j_call: TRBJ1-3
cdr3_nt: TGCAGCGGGGGGCCGGGAGTGTACAATTCTGGTGAGCAGTTCTTC; cdr3_aa: CSGGPGVYNSGEQFF; d_call: .; clone_size: once; v_call: TRBV29-1; j_call: TRBJ2-1
cdr3_nt: TGTGCCAGCAGCTTCCACCCCGGGACTAGCGGGCCATACGAGCAGTACTTC; cdr3_aa: CASSFHPGTSGPYEQYF; d_call: TRBD2; clone_size: .; v_call: TRBV7-9; j_call: TRBJ2-7
cdr3_nt: TGTGCCAGCAGCTTAGGTGCCGGAGACTCCTACAATGAGCAGTTCTTC; cdr3_aa: CASSLGAGDSYNEQFF; d_call: .; clone_size: .; v_call: TRBV11-2; j_call: TRBJ2-1
cdr3_nt: TGTGCCAGCAGCGCATCTGGACAGGTCTCAGATACGCAGTATTTT; cdr3_aa: CASSASGQVSDTQYF; d_call: TRBD1; clone_size: once; v_call: TRBV2; j_call: TRBJ2-3
cdr3_nt: TGTGCCAGCAGCGCCCGCCCGGGTTCGGATACGCAGTATTTT; cdr3_aa: CASSARPGSDTQYF; d_call: .; clone_size: once; v_call: TRBV5-6; j_call: TRBJ2-3
cdr3_nt: TGTGCCAGCAGCCGTGAGATGGACGGGCAGTACTTC; cdr3_aa: CASSREMDGQYF; d_call: .; clone_size: .; v_call: TRBV3-1/TRBV3-2; j_call: TRBJ2-7
cdr3_nt: TGTGCCAGCACTGGGTGGGCTAGCACAGATACGCAGTATTTT; cdr3_aa: CASTGWASTDTQYF; d_call: .; clone_size: .; v_call: TRBV6-5; j_call: TRBJ2-3
cdr3_nt: TGTGCCAGCAGCGGAAATCCCCAGGGGTCTGGGGCCAACGTCCTGACTTTC; cdr3_aa: CASSGNPQGSGANVLTF; d_call: .; clone_size: .; v_call: TRBV6-4; j_call: TRBJ2-6
cdr3_nt: TGTGCCTGGAGTGACCAGTGGGATCAGCCCCAGCATTTT; cdr3_aa: CAWSDQWDQPQHF; d_call: .; clone_size: .; v_call: TRBV30; j_call: TRBJ1-5
cdr3_nt: TGTGCCACCAGCAGAGGGCTAATAGGACAGGCCAACACTGAAGCTTTCTTT; cdr3_aa: CATSRGLIGQANTEAFF; d_call: TRBD1; clone_size: .; v_call: TRBV15; j_call: TRBJ1-1
cdr3_nt: TGTGCCAGCAGTACTCCGAACACCGGGGAGCTGTTTTTT; cdr3_aa: CASSTPNTGELFF; d_call: .; clone_size: .; v_call: TRBV6-2/TRBV6-3; j_call: TRBJ2-2
cdr3_nt: TGTGCCAGCAGTTTTAGCGGGACTACCGAGCAGTACTTC; cdr3_aa: CASSFSGTTEQYF; d_call: TRBD2; clone_size: .; v_call: TRBV12-3/TRBV12-4; j_call: TRBJ2-7
cdr3_nt: TGTGCCAGCAGCCGGGTTAGTGTTAGCGGGAGTTTGTACAATGAGCAGTTCTTC; cdr3_aa: CASSRVSVSGSLYNEQFF; d_call: TRBD2; clone_size: .; v_call: TRBV7-2; j_call: TRBJ2-1
cdr3_nt: TGTGCCAGCAGTTTAGGACAGGGGGCAGCGGATGAGCAGTTCTTC; cdr3_aa: CASSLGQGAADEQFF; d_call: TRBD1; clone_size: .; v_call: TRBV27; j_call: TRBJ2-1
cdr3_nt: TGTGCCATCAATACACCGGGACAGGGAATCTACGAGCAGTACTTC; cdr3_aa: CAINTPGQGIYEQYF; d_call: TRBD1; clone_size: .; v_call: TRBV10-3; j_call: TRBJ2-7
cdr3_nt: TGTGCCAGCAGTTCAAACAGGGCTGGAAACACCATATATTTT; cdr3_aa: CASSSNRAGNTIYF; d_call: .; clone_size: .; v_call: TRBV27; j_call: TRBJ1-3
cdr3_nt: TGTGCCAGCAGCCCGTTGGGGGCGGTGAATCCCCTCCACTTT; cdr3_aa: CASSPLGAVNPLHF; d_call: .; clone_size: .; v_call: TRBV3-1/TRBV3-2; j_call: TRBJ1-6
cdr3_nt: TGTGCCAGCAGCCAGCCTCCGGATACGCAGTATTTT; cdr3_aa: CASSQPPDTQYF; d_call: .; clone_size: .; v_call: TRBV14; j_call: TRBJ2-3
cdr3_nt: TGTGCCAGCAGCATAAGTCCCGGGGAGCTGTTTTTT; cdr3_aa: CASSISPGELFF; d_call: .; clone_size: .; v_call: TRBV11-2; j_call: TRBJ2-2
cdr3_nt: TGTGCCAGTAGACTCCTAAGCACAGATACGCAGTATTTT; cdr3_aa: CASRLLSTDTQYF; d_call: .; clone_size: once; v_call: TRBV7-2; j_call: TRBJ2-3